Below are 13 T cell receptor beta chains sequenced from a single sample in a study of shared clonotypes between healthy human individuals. In the naive CD8 group, cells lacked CD45RO and were positively selected for CCR7, so terminally differentiated effector memory CD45RA+ cells were left out. Generated by immunoSEQ multiplex PCR, the TCRdb table keeps only in-frame clones and is missing some. The table lists almost 700,000 clones, around 90% of them singletons, with approximately 24% in the top ten. The sequenced sample consisted of naive CD8+ T cells sorted from blood. All receptors derive from a man aged 30-40 years in good health.

This chain joins TRBV9 and TRBJ2-1, with 7 bases fitting TRBD2. CDR1 SGDLS and CDR2 YYNGEE come from the germline V gene. The J segment lost 6 bases and the V segment lost 3 bases, leaving 6 bases of the junction unmatched. CDR3 length: 14 amino acids. This CDR3 is CASSERTRSNEQFF. CDR3 coding DNA: TGTGCCAGCAGCGAAAGGACTAGGAGCAATGAGCAGTTCTTC.

J is TRBJ2-1 and V is TRBV2; 12 positions agree with TRBD2. The CDR3 is 20 amino acids. The germline V gene encodes CDR1 SNHLY and CDR2 FYNNEI. V lost 1 base and J lost 2; bases outside the gene matches: 12. The CDR3 region has the DNA TGTGCCAGCAGTGAAGGACTGACTAGCGGGAGAACTCGCACCTACAATGAGCAGTTCTTC. It specifies CASSEGLTSGRTRTYNEQFF.

As DNA, the CDR3 is TGCAGCGTAGTTGCTTGGGGCGGGGAGACCCAGTACTTC. It translates to CSVVAWGGETQYF. The V gene is TRBV29-1, the J gene TRBJ2-5; tentatively, D is TRBD1 or TRBD2 (5 bases each). CDR3 size: 13 residues. CDR1 and CDR2 (germline): SQVTM, ANQGSEA. V was cut by 6 bases and J by 5 bases, with 16 bases left in between.

This chain uses TRBV7-9 with TRBJ2-1; TRBD1 might be the D (6 bases). Trimming removed 2 bases at V and 6 bases at J, with 11 bases between. The CDR3 runs 14 residues. Germline assignment: CDR1 SEHNR and CDR2 FQNEAQ (reference sequence). CDR3 DNA: TGTGCCAGCAGCTTATCGGGACAACCCAATGAGCAGTTCTTC. This sequence encodes CASSLSGQPNEQFF.

This chain links TRBV27 with TRBJ2-6; D is uncertain. V was pared by 4 bases and J by 1 base, with 26 bases between. Germline loops: CDR1 MNHEY, CDR2 SMNVEV (reference sequence). The CDR3 runs 21 residues. The DNA for the CDR3 is TGTGCCAGCAGTTCCTACCAAGTGCCGGGCCAAAAAGAATCTGGGGCCAACGTCCTGACTTTC. It translates to CASSSYQVPGQKESGANVLTF.

The CDR3, as DNA: TGTGCCAGCAGCCTAGGACTAGGGCGGTTCTTC. Translating gives CASSLGLGRFF. The genes are TRBV5-5 and TRBJ2-1, with 7 bases fitting TRBD2. The germline CDR1 and CDR2 sequences are SGHKS and YYEKEE (reference sequence). The CDR3 sequence is 11 residues long. Trimming took 4 bases from V and 15 from J; bases not matched to a gene: 7.

The chain couples TRBV29-1 to TRBJ2-1, with D possibly matching TRBD1 (6 bases). Deletions cut 0 bases from V and 4 bases from J, with 25 bases between. The CDR3 runs to 19 residues. CDR1 is SQVTM and CDR2 is ANQGSEA in the germline V gene. CDR3 amino acids: CSVEDEGGLRQDFYNEQFF. The CDR3 nucleotides are TGCAGCGTTGAAGATGAAGGCGGTTTGAGACAGGATTTTTACAATGAGCAGTTCTTC.

For the CDR3, the DNA is TGTGCCACCGGGGAGGCCTACGAGCAGTACTTC. This encodes CATGEAYEQYF. The chain couples TRBV27 to TRBJ2-7, with a weak D call TRBD2 (6 bases). The germline V and J ends were trimmed by 10 bases and 2 bases, with 9 bases remaining between them. Per the germline V gene, CDR1 is MNHEY and CDR2 is SMNVEV (reference sequence). The CDR3 sequence is 11 residues long.

This sequence joins TRBV7-7 and TRBJ2-3, with D unresolved. CDR1 and CDR2 from the germline V gene are SSHAT and FNYEAQ (reference sequence). The CDR3 totals 14 residues. The germline V and J ends were trimmed by 1 base and 1 base, with 6 bases remaining between them. The CDR3 is CASSLGFGTDTQYF. In DNA form, the CDR3 reads TGTGCCAGCAGCTTAGGTTTCGGCACAGATACGCAGTATTTT. The complete variable domain, with remaining parts taken from reference TRBV7-7 and TRBJ2-3, reads GAGVSQSPRYKVTKRGQDVTLRCDPISSHATLYWYQQALGQGPEFLTYFNYEAQPDKSGLPSDRFSAERPEGSISTLTIQRTEQRDSAMYRCASSLGFGTDTQYFGPGTRLTVL.

The rearrangement joins TRBV7-9 to TRBJ2-1; D is ambiguous. V gave up 5 bases and J gave up 9 bases, with 14 bases separating them. There are 13 residues in the CDR3. Germline CDR1 reads SEHNR; CDR2 reads FQNEAQ (reference sequence). CDR3 bases: TGTGCCAGCAGCCTGACACTCGTTGGTGAGCAGTTCTTC. Translation gives CASSLTLVGEQFF.

The chain joins TRBV2 to TRBJ2-3; 8 nucleotides agree with TRBD2. Germline V lookup: CDR1 SNHLY, CDR2 FYNNEI. Germline trimming cut 2 bases from V and 6 bases from J; bases unmatched to any gene: 7. The CDR3 runs 15 residues. Here the CDR3 reads CASSEFRGGKDTQYF. The CDR3, as DNA: TGTGCCAGCAGTGAATTCCGGGGGGGCAAGGATACGCAGTATTTT.

CDR3 region: CASSERGTGPTRAGNTIYF. The DNA of the CDR3 is TGTGCCAGCAGTGAAAGGGGGACTGGGCCTACTAGGGCTGGAAACACCATATATTTT. This chain joins TRBV2 and TRBJ1-3; D may be TRBD1 (6 bases). The CDR3 spans 19 residues. Trimming removed 2 bases from V and 2 bases from J, with 22 bases in between. Germline lookup yields CDR1 SNHLY and CDR2 FYNNEI. The full variable domain, with the rest looked up from reference TRBV2 and TRBJ1-3, is EPEVTQTPSHQVTQMGQEVILRCVPISNHLYFYWYRQILGQKVEFLVSFYNNEISEKSEIFDDQFSVERPDGSNFTLKIRSTKLEDSAMYFCASSERGTGPTRAGNTIYFGEGSWLTVV.

In DNA form, the CDR3 reads TGTGCCAGCAGCGCGACGGGGACTAGCAACCCCTACGAGCAGTACTTC. Protein sequence: CASSATGTSNPYEQYF. The chain employs TRBV9 and TRBJ2-7, with 9 bases aligning to TRBD2. Trimming cost V 3 bases and J 2 bases; bases outside gene matches: 9. CDR1 is SGDLS, CDR2 YYNGEE, per germline. The CDR3 contains 16 residues.